Each of the 5 T cell receptor beta chains below was sequenced from the same sample in a study of spatial heterogeneity in lung cancer. Time point: sample taken at primary tumor resection. TCRdb independently ran MiXCR on the 5' RACE reads; one entry per CDR3 protein. The data hold around 63,000 distinct CDR3 sequences, with around 6% observed a single time. The sample was PBMCs, taken at surgery. These receptor sequences come from a female donor with early-stage non-small cell lung cancer.

In this sample, this clonotype turned up many times. CDR3 nucleotides: TGCAGCGTTGGGGTAGGGTCGGAAAATGAGCAGTTCTTC. It encodes CSVGVGSENEQFF. This sequence joins TRBV29-1 and TRBJ2-1; D remains unclear. The V end lost 4 bases, the J end lost 7 bases, and 14 bases lay between the germline ends. The germline CDR1 and CDR2 sequences are SQVTM and ANQGSEA. This CDR3 spans 13 amino acids.

This clonotype was recorded a few times. This chain links TRBV6-5 with TRBJ2-2; TRBD2 is a possible D gene (5 bases). V lost 0 bases and J 4 bases, leaving 6 bases between the germline ends. Germline values: CDR1 MNHEY, CDR2 SVGAGI. This CDR3 is 14 amino acids long. The CDR3 spells CASSYSSGTGELFF. Written as DNA, the CDR3 is TGTGCCAGCAGTTACTCCAGCGGCACCGGGGAGCTGTTTTTT.

This clonotype was counted at least ten times. This rearrangement joins TRBV12-3 or TRBV12-4 to TRBJ1-4; tentative D call: TRBD1 (6 bases). This CDR3 contains 12 residues. V was clipped by 6 bases and J by 11 bases, with 13 bases between them. CDR3 loop: CASSAGEGKLFF. CDR3 nucleotides: TGTGCCAGCAGCGCAGGGGAGGGGAAACTGTTTTTT.

This clonotype was counted ten times or more. The chain combines TRBV6-5 with TRBJ2-2; D is perhaps TRBD1 (6 bases). The CDR3 has 16 amino acids. In germline, CDR1 is MNHEY, CDR2 SVGAGI. V lost 0 bases and J lost 4, with 12 bases in between. Here the CDR3 reads CASSYSWEGGTGELFF. The CDR3 nucleotides are TGTGCCAGCAGTTACTCCTGGGAAGGGGGCACCGGGGAGCTGTTTTTT.

This clonotype was seen only a few times. The rearrangement uses TRBV5-4 and TRBJ2-5, with D tentatively TRBD2 (6 bases). Trimming removed 4 bases from V and 2 bases from J, with 12 bases in between. Germline lookup yields CDR1 SGHNT and CDR2 YYREEE (reference sequence). CDR3 size: 14 residues. The CDR3 nucleotides are TGTGCCAGCAGCGGACGACTAGGTCAAGAGACCCAGTACTTC. Translation gives CASSGRLGQETQYF. The full variable domain, rest sourced from reference TRBV5-4 and TRBJ2-5, is ETGVTQSPTHLIKTRGQQVTLRCSSQSGHNTVSWYQQALGQGPQFIFQYYREEENGRGNFPPRFSGLQFPNYSSELNVNALELDDSALYLCASSGRLGQETQYFGPGTRLLVL.